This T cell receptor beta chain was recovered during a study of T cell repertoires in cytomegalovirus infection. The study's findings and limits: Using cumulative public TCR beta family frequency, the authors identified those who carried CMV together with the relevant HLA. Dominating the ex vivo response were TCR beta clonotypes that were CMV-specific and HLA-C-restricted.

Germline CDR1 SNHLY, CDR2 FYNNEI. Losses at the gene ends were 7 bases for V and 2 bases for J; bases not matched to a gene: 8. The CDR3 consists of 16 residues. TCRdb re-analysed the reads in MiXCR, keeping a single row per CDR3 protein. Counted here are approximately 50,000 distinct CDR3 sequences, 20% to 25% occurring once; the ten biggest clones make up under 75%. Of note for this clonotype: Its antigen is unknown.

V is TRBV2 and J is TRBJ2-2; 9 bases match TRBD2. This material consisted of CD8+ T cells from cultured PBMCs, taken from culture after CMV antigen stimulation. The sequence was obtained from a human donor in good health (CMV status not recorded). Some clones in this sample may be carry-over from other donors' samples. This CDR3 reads CASTSAGGRNTGELFF. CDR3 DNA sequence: TGTGCCAGCACTTCCGCGGGAGGGCGTAACACCGGGGAGCTGTTTTTT.